This entry lists 4 T cell receptor beta chains sequenced from one sample in a study of blood T cell repertoires in COVID-19. TCRdb's copy holds only in-frame clones and misses some; the assay was immunoSEQ multiplex PCR. The sample includes 85,000 to 110,000 clones, 70% to 90% of them seen just once. Specimen: peripheral blood. The receptors here all came from a woman in her sixties with acute or convalescent COVID-19.

The CDR3 DNA reads TGTGCCAGCAGCTACGGCGGACAGATGAACACTGAAGCTTTCTTT. It translates to CASSYGGQMNTEAFF. This chain connects TRBV5-4 to TRBJ1-1; the D gene is possibly TRBD1 (6 bases). From germline, CDR1 is SGHNT and CDR2 YYREEE (reference sequence). The CDR3 loop spans 15 amino acids. The V and J ends lost 3 bases and 0 bases respectively, with 12 bases between them.

This rearrangement joins TRBV24-1 to TRBJ1-5, with D perhaps matching TRBD1 (5 bases). Trimming took 1 base from V and 7 from J, leaving 10 bases between them. The CDR3 extends over 14 amino acids. The germline V gene encodes CDR1 KGHDR and CDR2 SFDVKD. The CDR3 nucleotides are TGTGCCACCAGTGATTTCAGGGATCAACAGCCCCAGCATTTT. It codes for CATSDFRDQQPQHF.

With regard to this clone: The identical CDR3 is also encoded by other nucleotide sequences in the sample. The genes are TRBV12-3 or TRBV12-4 and TRBJ1-1; D not resolved. The CDR3 sequence is 11 residues long. Trimming cost V 3 bases and J 5 bases, with 4 bases left between them. The CDR3 DNA reads TGTGCCAGCAGTTTTCGTACTGAAGCTTTCTTT. Residues: CASSFRTEAFF.

V gene TRBV4-1 combines with J gene TRBJ2-2, with 8 bases identical to TRBD2. J lost 1 base, V lost 5 bases, and 12 bases had no gene match. The length of the CDR3 is 18 residues. Germline CDR1 reads MGHRA; CDR2 reads YSYEKL. CDR3 loop: CASSFRRLAGVNTGELFF. CDR3 bases: TGCGCCAGCAGCTTTCGGCGGCTAGCGGGCGTGAACACCGGGGAGCTGTTTTTT.